This record looks at one T cell receptor (beta chain) sequence and its context. The CDR3 spans 14 residues. The germline V gene encodes CDR1 SQVTM and CDR2 ANQGSEA. V lost 5 bases, J lost 5 bases, and 10 bases stayed unmatched. The source of the sample is a study of blood T cell repertoires in COVID-19. Looking at the study overall: Sites in the United States, Italy and Spain provided acute and convalescent COVID-19 samples. Sources were T cells, B-cell-depleted T cells, or PBMCs; the material itself was cDNA or gDNA.

Original analysis: Reference gene primer amplification gave nucleated cell count estimates. Clones were read by immunoSEQ multiplex PCR, and TCRdb kept only the in-frame ones, dropping some. Clonal size and the V and J genes are those of that table, whereas D and trimming came from the DNA. The data contain tens of thousands of clones, 75% to 85% of them singletons. The sample was peripheral blood. The clonotype was recovered from a woman of 80 years or more with active or convalescent COVID-19. The chain combines TRBV29-1 with TRBJ2-5, with 8 positions matching TRBD1. The CDR3 DNA sequence: TGCAGCGTTTTCTGGCAGGGGGCGGGTGAGACCCAGTACTTC. This gives the protein CSVFWQGAGETQYF.